This T cell receptor (beta chain) was recovered during a study of blood T cell repertoires in COVID-19. Trimming cost V 1 base and J 5 bases; bases outside gene matches: 2. This CDR3 comprises 16 residues. CDR1 and CDR2 from the germline V gene are MNHNY and SVGAGI (reference sequence). This clone was seen only a few times. TCRdb's copy holds only in-frame clones and misses some; the assay was immunoSEQ multiplex PCR. The table includes 250,000 to 350,000 clones, about 81% detected once. The gene calls are TRBV6-6 and TRBJ2-3, with 14 bases identical to TRBD2. What was sequenced was peripheral blood. The TCR was taken from a human donor with COVID-19, enrolled during active disease. The donor label of this sample is uncertain. The DNA of the CDR3 is TGTGCCAGCAGTTACTTTGGGACTAGCGGGGGAGATACGCAGTATTTT. The encoded protein is CASSYFGTSGGDTQYF.